This is a list of T cell receptor beta chains from one sample in a study of blood T cell repertoires in COVID-19. Produced via immunoSEQ multiplex PCR; TCRdb's table is partial and in-frame only. The sample lists 260,000 or so clones, around 82% occurring once. Sequences were obtained from PBMCs or T cells enriched from blood (not recorded which). Receptor source: a woman aged 35 to 49 who had been exposed to COVID-19. The CDR3 runs from the conserved cysteine through the conserved F or W. Fields, in order: D gene, J gene, V gene, clone size, CDR3 protein, CDR3 DNA. A D gene is named only where the DNA matches it firmly. Clone size, where shown, is once, few, many, or a class for clones that have expanded.

.,TRBJ1-2,TRBV19,few,CASSGSGGRRWYGYTF,TGTGCCAGTAGTGGATCGGGAGGCCGACGATGGTATGGCTACACCTTC
TRBD1,TRBJ2-7,TRBV7-2,once,CASSPWTGSRVEQYF,TGTGCCAGCAGCCCTTGGACAGGGTCTAGGGTCGAGCAGTACTTC
.,TRBJ2-7,TRBV12-3/TRBV12-4,.,CASSLARGYEQYF,TGTGCCAGCAGTTTAGCCAGGGGCTACGAGCAGTACTTC
TRBD1,TRBJ1-5,TRBV6-2/TRBV6-3,few,CASSQPIGQGRGNQPQHF,TGTGCCAGCAGTCAACCCATAGGACAGGGAAGAGGCAATCAGCCCCAGCATTTT
.,TRBJ1-1,TRBV7-3,.,CASSSGGEAFF,TGTGCCAGCAGCTCCGGGGGAGAAGCTTTCTTT
TRBD1,TRBJ1-6,TRBV30,.,CAWSDARGYDNSPLHF,TGTGCCTGGAGTGACGCCAGGGGGTACGATAATTCACCCCTCCACTTT
.,TRBJ1-1,TRBV27,.,CASSPQGLNTEAFF,TGTGCCAGCAGTCCCCAGGGGCTGAACACTGAAGCTTTCTTT
.,TRBJ1-1,TRBV19,.,CASSPTQGRVTEAFF,TGTGCCAGTAGTCCAACACAGGGACGTGTGACTGAAGCTTTCTTT
.,TRBJ2-1,TRBV5-1,.,CASSRTEYTYNEQFF,TGCGCCAGCAGCCGGACTGAATATACCTACAATGAGCAGTTCTTC
.,TRBJ2-3,TRBV7-3,.,CASSRGSREDTQYF,TGTGCCAGCAGCAGGGGGTCCCGGGAAGATACGCAGTATTTT
.,TRBJ1-6,TRBV12-3/TRBV12-4,.,CASSISNSPLHF,TGTGCCAGCAGTATATCGAATTCACCCCTCCACTTT
TRBD1,TRBJ1-1,TRBV4-1,.,CASSLNGGDSPLNTEAFF,TGCGCCAGCAGCCTGAACGGGGGGGACAGCCCCCTGAACACTGAAGCTTTCTTT
.,TRBJ2-5,TRBV3-1/TRBV3-2,.,CASSPGEETQYF,TGTGCCAGCAGCCCCGGGGAAGAGACCCAGTACTTC
TRBD1,TRBJ2-7,TRBV19,.,CASSPGDRGRSYEQYF,TGTGCCAGTAGCCCCGGGGACAGGGGACGCTCCTACGAGCAGTACTTC
.,TRBJ1-2,TRBV19,.,CASSRQVGGYTF,TGTGCCAGTAGTCGTCAGGTTGGTGGCTACACCTTC
.,TRBJ1-1,TRBV9,.,CASSDPRSTEAFF,TGTGCCAGCAGCGACCCCCGGAGCACTGAAGCTTTCTTT
TRBD1,TRBJ2-7,TRBV10-1,.,CASSEGRQGPPYEQYF,TGCGCCAGCAGTGAGGGTCGACAGGGGCCGCCCTACGAGCAGTACTTC
TRBD2,TRBJ2-2,TRBV20-1,.,CSASPSGGARPGELFF,TGCAGTGCTAGTCCCAGCGGGGGGGCTCGTCCCGGGGAGCTGTTTTTT
TRBD1,TRBJ2-1,TRBV19,.,CASSILTGGFDEQFF,TGTGCCAGTAGTATACTGACAGGGGGCTTCGATGAGCAGTTCTTC
TRBD2,TRBJ2-3,TRBV27,.,CASSQLAGVGTDTQYF,TGTGCCAGCAGTCAGCTAGCGGGGGTAGGGACAGATACGCAGTATTTT
TRBD1,TRBJ1-1,TRBV3-1/TRBV3-2,.,CASTQQGATEAFF,TGTGCCAGCACGCAACAGGGGGCAACTGAAGCTTTCTTT
TRBD1,TRBJ1-2,TRBV6-5,.,CAGLGGQAGSGGYTF,TGTGCCGGCCTAGGCGGACAGGCCGGGTCGGGAGGCTACACCTTC
TRBD1,TRBJ2-7,TRBV12-3/TRBV12-4,.,CASATGDGYEQYF,TGTGCCAGCGCGACAGGGGATGGCTACGAGCAGTACTTC
TRBD1,TRBJ1-1,TRBV12-5,.,CASGFGTGNTEAFF,TGTGCTAGTGGTTTCGGGACAGGTAACACTGAAGCTTTCTTT
.,TRBJ1-4,TRBV3-1/TRBV3-2,.,CASSQVLGGNEKLFF,TGTGCCAGCAGCCAAGTTTTGGGGGGGAATGAAAAACTGTTTTTT
TRBD1,TRBJ2-7,TRBV6-2/TRBV6-3,.,CASSSYRDSSYEQYF,TGTGCCAGCAGCTCGTACCGGGACAGCTCCTACGAGCAGTACTTC
.,TRBJ1-2,TRBV7-2,.,CASSPRGGTNYGYTF,TGTGCCAGCAGCCCCCGGGGAGGAACTAACTATGGCTACACCTTC
.,TRBJ1-3,TRBV4-2,few,CASSQATTSPGNTIYF,TGTGCCAGCAGCCAAGCCACTACTAGTCCTGGAAACACCATATATTTT
.,TRBJ1-3,TRBV11-2,.,CASRVAGNTIYF,TGTGCTAGCAGGGTAGCTGGAAACACCATATATTTT
.,TRBJ1-2,TRBV12-3/TRBV12-4,once,CASRHEGGGYTF,TGTGCCAGCAGGCACGAGGGCGGTGGCTACACCTTC
.,TRBJ1-2,TRBV5-1,once,CASSLDRANGGGYTF,TGCGCCAGCAGCTTGGACAGGGCAAACGGAGGTGGCTACACCTTC
TRBD1,TRBJ2-5,TRBV5-4,many,CASSSTGGEETQYF,TGTGCCAGCAGCTCCACAGGGGGCGAAGAGACCCAGTACTTC
.,TRBJ1-1,TRBV5-1,few,CASKSITVNTEAFF,TGCGCCAGCAAGAGTATCACGGTTAACACTGAAGCTTTCTTT
.,TRBJ1-5,TRBV19,.,CASRTLPGRAGGSNQPQHF,TGTGCCAGTAGAACTCTCCCGGGCAGGGCGGGAGGCAGCAATCAGCCCCAGCATTTT
TRBD2,TRBJ2-3,TRBV7-2,.,CASSLSRGSDTQYF,TGTGCCAGCAGCCTCTCGCGGGGGTCAGATACGCAGTATTTT
TRBD1,TRBJ1-1,TRBV7-8,.,CASSPDRRDEAFF,TGTGCCAGCAGCCCGGACAGGAGGGATGAAGCTTTCTTT
.,TRBJ1-2,TRBV9,once,CASRGDRTWGGYTF,TGTGCCAGCAGGGGTGACAGGACGTGGGGTGGCTACACCTTC
.,TRBJ1-1,TRBV19,.,CASRMGGVGTEAFF,TGTGCCAGTAGGATGGGGGGGGTAGGCACTGAAGCTTTCTTT
TRBD1,TRBJ2-1,TRBV11-1,.,CASSSTGTGVGNEQFF,TGTGCCAGCAGCTCGACCGGGACAGGGGTAGGAAATGAGCAGTTCTTC
TRBD1,TRBJ1-4,TRBV30,.,CAWSRGGQLEKLFF,TGTGCCTGGAGTCGGGGGGGACAGCTTGAAAAACTGTTTTTT
TRBD1,TRBJ2-3,TRBV19,once,CASSIRTGPDTQYF,TGTGCCAGTAGTATTCGGACAGGGCCAGATACGCAGTATTTT